The entry below describes one TCR beta chain. Its antigen is not known. Germline V gene sequence: CDR1 GTSNPN, CDR2 SVGIG (reference sequence). Between the trimmed V and J ends, which lost 3 bases and 1 base, there was a span of 17 bases. CDR3 size: 16 residues. The sample belongs to a study of T cell responses to AZD1222 COVID-19 vaccine. Data came from immunoSEQ multiplex PCR; TCRdb stores just in-frame clones and leaves some out. The sample yields 55,000 to 75,000 clones, roughly 78% seen once. Whole-study results and caveats: Unmutated variant regions are reportedly the target of nearly half of TCRs that are spike-specific. Spike-specific TCR breadth and depth both grew after two AZD1222 doses. Repertoire sampling happened only post peak T cell response.

The sample here was peripheral blood, taken on day 0 of MenACWY control vaccination. The chain employs TRBV30 and TRBJ2-3; D possibly corresponds to TRBD2 (5 bases). This clonotype was sampled from an adult in good health. CDR3 region: CAWRLSAGGRTDTQYF. In DNA form, the CDR3 reads TGTGCCTGGAGACTATCGGCGGGTGGTCGCACAGATACGCAGTATTTT.